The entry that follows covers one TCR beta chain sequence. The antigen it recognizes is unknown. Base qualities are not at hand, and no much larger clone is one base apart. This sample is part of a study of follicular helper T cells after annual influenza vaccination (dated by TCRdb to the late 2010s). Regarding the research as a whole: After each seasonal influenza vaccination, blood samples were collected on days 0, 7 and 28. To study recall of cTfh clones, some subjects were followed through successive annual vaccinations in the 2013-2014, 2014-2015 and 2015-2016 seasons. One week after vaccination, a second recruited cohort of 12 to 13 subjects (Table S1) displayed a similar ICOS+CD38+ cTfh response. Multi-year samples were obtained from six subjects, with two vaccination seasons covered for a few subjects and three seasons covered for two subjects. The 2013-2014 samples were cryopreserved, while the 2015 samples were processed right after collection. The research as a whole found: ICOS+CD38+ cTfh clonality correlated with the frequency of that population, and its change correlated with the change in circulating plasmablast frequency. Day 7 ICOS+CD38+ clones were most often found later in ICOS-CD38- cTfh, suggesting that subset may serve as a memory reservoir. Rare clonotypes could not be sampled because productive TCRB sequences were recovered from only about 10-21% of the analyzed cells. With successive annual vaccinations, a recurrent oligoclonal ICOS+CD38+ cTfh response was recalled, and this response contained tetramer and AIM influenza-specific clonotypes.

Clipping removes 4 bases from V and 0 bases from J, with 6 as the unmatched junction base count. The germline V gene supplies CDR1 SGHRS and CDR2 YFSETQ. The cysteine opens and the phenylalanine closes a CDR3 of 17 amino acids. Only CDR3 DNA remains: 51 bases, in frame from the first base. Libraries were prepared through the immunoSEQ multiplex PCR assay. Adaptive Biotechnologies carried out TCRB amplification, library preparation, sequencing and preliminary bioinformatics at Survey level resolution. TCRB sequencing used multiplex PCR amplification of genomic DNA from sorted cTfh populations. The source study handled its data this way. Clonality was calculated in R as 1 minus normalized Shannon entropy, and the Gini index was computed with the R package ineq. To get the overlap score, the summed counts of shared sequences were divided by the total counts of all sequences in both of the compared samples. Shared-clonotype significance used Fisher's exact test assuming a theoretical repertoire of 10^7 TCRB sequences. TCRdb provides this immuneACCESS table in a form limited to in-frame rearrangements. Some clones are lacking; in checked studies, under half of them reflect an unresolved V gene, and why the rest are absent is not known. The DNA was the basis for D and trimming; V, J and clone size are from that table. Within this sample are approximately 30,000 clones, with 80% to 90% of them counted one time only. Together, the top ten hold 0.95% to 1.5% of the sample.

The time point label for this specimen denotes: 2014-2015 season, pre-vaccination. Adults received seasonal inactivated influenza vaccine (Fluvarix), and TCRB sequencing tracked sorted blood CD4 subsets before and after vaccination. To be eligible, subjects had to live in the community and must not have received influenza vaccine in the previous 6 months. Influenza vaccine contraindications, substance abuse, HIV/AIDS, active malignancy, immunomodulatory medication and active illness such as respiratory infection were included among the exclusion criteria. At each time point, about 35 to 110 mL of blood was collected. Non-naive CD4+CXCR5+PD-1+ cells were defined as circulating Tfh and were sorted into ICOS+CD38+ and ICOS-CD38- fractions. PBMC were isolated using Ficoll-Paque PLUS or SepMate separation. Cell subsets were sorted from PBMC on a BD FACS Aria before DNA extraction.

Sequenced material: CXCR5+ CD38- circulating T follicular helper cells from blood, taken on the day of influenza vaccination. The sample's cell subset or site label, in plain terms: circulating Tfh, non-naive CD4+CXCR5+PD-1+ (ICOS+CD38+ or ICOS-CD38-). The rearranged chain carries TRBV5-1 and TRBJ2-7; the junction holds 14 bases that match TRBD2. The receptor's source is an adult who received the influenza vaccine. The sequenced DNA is TGCGCCAGCAGCAGGACTAGCGGGAGGCTCGTCTCCTACGAGCAGTACTTC. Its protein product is CASSRTSGRLVSYEQYF.